This TCR beta chain came from a study of CD8 T cells in Susac syndrome. Study context: At blood draw, Susac syndrome patients were therapy-naive, on corticosteroids, or on intravenous immunoglobulin alone. Points from the study as a whole: The study conceded that relatively few individuals underwent its TCR sequencing and HLA analysis.

The RNA, about 0.5 to 1 ug, was put through reverse transcription using random hexamers. TCRdb itself ran the immunoSEQ multiplex PCR reads through MiXCR, one entry per CDR3 protein. The table records under 200,000 distinct CDR3 sequences, roughly 92% of them present only once. V lost 5 bases to trimming and J lost 7 bases, with 15 bases between them. Germline V gene data show CDR1 as MNHEY and CDR2 as SVGAGI. The CDR3 length is 13 residues. Fulfillment of recently defined diagnostic criteria for definite or probable disease was shown by the patients with Susac syndrome. TEMRA cells were FACS-enriched, while CD8+ and CD4+ T cells were negatively isolated. About this clonotype itself: The antigen remains unidentified.

This clonotype originated in a human donor with Susac syndrome. The chain combines TRBV6-5 with TRBJ2-7; the D gene could be TRBD1 or TRBD2 (7 bases each). Sequenced sample: CD4+ T cells from PBMCs. The chain's CDR3 is CASSKPGGGEQYF. The CDR3 DNA is TGTGCCAGCAGTAAGCCAGGGGGGGGAGAGCAGTACTTC.